Listed here is a single T cell receptor (beta chain). The data are from a study of blood T cell repertoires in COVID-19. Study in general: In each case, the material was cDNA or gDNA derived from T cells, B-cell-depleted T cells, or PBMCs.

In the authors' workflow: Estimated nucleated cell counts came from reference gene primer amplification. TCRdb's copy holds only in-frame clones and misses some; the assay was immunoSEQ multiplex PCR. That table supplies the V and J calls and clone size; D and trimming were determined from the DNA. Of about 78,000 clones in the sample, roughly 86% were seen once. The sample was peripheral blood. The receptor was isolated from a middle-aged man with active or convalescent COVID-19.

CDR3 DNA: TGCGCCAGCAGCCAAGATGTCAATAGCAATCAGCCCCAGCATTTT. Translating gives CASSQDVNSNQPQHF. The V gene is TRBV4-3, the J gene TRBJ1-5; D is ambiguous. Trimming pared 0 bases from V and 0 bases from J, leaving 6 bases between. The CDR3 runs to 15 residues. CDR1 LGHNA and CDR2 YSLEER come from the germline V gene.